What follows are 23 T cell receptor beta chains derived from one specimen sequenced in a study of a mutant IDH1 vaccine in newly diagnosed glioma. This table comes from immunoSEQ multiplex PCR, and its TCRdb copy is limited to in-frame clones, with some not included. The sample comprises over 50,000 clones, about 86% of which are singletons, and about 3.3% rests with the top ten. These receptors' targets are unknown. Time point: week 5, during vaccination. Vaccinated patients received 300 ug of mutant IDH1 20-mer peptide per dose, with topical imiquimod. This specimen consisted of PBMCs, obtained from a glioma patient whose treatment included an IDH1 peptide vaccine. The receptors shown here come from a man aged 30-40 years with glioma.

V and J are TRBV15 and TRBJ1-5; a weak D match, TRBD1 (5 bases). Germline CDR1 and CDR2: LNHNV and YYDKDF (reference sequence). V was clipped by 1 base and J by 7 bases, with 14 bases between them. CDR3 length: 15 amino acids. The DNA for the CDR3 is TGTGCCACCAGCAGAGGGGAAGGGAAGGGGCAGCCCCAGCATTTT. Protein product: CATSRGEGKGQPQHF.

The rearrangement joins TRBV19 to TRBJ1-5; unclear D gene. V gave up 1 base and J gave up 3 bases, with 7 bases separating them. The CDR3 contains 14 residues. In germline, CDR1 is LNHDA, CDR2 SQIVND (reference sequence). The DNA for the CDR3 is TGTGCCAGTAGTATAGGGGGAGCCAATCAGCCCCAGCATTTT. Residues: CASSIGGANQPQHF.

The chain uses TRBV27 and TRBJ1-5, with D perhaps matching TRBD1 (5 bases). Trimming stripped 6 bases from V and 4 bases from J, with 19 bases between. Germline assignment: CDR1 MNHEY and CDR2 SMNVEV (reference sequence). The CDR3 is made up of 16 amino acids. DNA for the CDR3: TGTGCCAGCAGGGTCGGGGGGGGAATAGATAATCAGCCCCAGCATTTT. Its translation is CASRVGGGIDNQPQHF.

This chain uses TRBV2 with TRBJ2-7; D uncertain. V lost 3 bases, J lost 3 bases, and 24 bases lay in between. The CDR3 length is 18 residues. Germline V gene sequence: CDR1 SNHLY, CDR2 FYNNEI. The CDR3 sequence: CASSETSLRATAYYEQYF. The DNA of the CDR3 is TGTGCCAGCAGTGAGACGTCCCTCCGTGCGACTGCTTACTACGAGCAGTACTTC.

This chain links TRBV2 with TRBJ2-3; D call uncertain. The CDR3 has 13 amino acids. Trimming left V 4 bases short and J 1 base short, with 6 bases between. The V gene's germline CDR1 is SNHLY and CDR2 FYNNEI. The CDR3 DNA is TGTGCCAGCAGTGGGCAACGCACAGATACGCAGTATTTT. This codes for CASSGQRTDTQYF.

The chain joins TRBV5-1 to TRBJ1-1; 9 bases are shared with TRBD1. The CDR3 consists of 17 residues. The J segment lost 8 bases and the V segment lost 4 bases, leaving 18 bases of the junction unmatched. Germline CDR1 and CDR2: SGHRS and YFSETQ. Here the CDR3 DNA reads TGCGCCAGCAGCCCCCGGGTACAGGGGGCTCGTGGGTTGGAAGCTTTCTTT. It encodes CASSPRVQGARGLEAFF.

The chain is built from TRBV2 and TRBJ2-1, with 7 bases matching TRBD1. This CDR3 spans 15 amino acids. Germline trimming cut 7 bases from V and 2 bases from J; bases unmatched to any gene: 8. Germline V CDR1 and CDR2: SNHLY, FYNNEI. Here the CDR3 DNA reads TGTGCCAGCAATGCTCAAGGGGGCGCCTACAATGAGCAGTTCTTC. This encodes CASNAQGGAYNEQFF.

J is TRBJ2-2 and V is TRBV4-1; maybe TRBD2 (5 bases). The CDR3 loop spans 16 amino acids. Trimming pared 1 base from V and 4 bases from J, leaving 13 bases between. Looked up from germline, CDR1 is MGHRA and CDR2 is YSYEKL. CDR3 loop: CASSQAGVMGTGELFF. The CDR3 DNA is TGCGCCAGCAGCCAAGCCGGGGTGATGGGCACCGGGGAGCTGTTTTTT.

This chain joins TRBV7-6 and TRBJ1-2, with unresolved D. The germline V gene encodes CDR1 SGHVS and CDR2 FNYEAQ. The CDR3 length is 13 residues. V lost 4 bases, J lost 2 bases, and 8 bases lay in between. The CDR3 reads CASSSRVNYGYTF. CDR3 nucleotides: TGTGCCAGCAGCTCTCGAGTAAACTATGGCTACACCTTC.

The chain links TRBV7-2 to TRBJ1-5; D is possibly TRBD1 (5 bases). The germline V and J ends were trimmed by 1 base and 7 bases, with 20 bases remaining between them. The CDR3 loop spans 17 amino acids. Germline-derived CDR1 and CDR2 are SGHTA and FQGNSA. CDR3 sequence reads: CASSLDLWGALDQPQHF. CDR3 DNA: TGTGCCAGCAGCTTAGATCTTTGGGGCGCCTTGGACCAGCCCCAGCATTTT.

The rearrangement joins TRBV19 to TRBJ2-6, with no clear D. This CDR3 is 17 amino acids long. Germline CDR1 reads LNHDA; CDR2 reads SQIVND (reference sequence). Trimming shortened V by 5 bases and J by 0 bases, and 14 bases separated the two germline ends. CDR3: CASSSQMDSSGANVLTF. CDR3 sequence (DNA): TGTGCCAGTAGTTCCCAAATGGATAGCTCTGGGGCCAACGTCCTGACTTTC. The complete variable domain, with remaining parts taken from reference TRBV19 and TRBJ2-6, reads DGGITQSPKYLFRKEGQNVTLSCEQNLNHDAMYWYRQDPGQGLRLIYYSQIVNDFQKGDIAEGYSVSREKKESFPLTVTSAQKNPTAFYLCASSSQMDSSGANVLTFGAGSRLTVL.

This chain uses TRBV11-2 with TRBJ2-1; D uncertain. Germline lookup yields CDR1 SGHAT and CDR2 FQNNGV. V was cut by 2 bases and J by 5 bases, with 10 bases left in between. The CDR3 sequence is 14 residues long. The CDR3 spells CASSLMAEHNEQFF. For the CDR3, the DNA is TGTGCCAGCAGCTTAATGGCGGAGCACAATGAGCAGTTCTTC.

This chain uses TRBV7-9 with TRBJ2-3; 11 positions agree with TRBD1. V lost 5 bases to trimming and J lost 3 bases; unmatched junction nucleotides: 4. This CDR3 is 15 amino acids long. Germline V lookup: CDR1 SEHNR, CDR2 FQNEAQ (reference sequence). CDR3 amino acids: CASSGRDRGTDTQYF. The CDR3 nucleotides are TGTGCCAGCAGCGGCCGGGACAGGGGGACAGATACGCAGTATTTT.

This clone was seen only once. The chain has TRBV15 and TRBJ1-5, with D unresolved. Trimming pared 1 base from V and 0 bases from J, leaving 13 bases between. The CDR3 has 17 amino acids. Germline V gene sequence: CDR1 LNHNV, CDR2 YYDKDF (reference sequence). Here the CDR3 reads CATSRGRSESSNQPQHF. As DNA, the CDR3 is TGTGCCACCAGCAGAGGCAGGTCGGAGAGTAGCAATCAGCCCCAGCATTTT.

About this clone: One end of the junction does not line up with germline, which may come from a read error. This CDR3 is CASSDSGGDYNEQLF. The DNA of the CDR3 is TGTGCCAGCAGTGACAGCGGGGGGGACTACAATGAGCAGCTCTTC. The rearrangement uses TRBV6-4 and TRBJ2-1; 10 nucleotides line up with TRBD2. The CDR3 totals 15 residues. Germline V lookup: CDR1 MRHNA, CDR2 SNTAGT.

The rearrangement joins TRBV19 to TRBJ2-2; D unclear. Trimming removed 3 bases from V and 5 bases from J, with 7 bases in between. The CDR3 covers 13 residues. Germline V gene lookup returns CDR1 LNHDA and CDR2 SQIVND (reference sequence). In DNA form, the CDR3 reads TGTGCCAGTAGTATTTCCGGGACCGGGGAGCTGTTTTTT. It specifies CASSISGTGELFF.

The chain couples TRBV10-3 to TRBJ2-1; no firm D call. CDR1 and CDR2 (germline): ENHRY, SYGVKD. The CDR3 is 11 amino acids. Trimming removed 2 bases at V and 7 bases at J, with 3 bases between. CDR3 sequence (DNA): TGTGCCATCAGTGAGGCGAATGAGCAGTTCTTC. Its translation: CAISEANEQFF.

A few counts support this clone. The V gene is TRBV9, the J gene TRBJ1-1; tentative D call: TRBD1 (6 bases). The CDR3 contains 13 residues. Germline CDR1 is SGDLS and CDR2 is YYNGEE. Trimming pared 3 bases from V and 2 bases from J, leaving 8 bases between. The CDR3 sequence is CASSGTANTEAFF. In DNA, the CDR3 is TGTGCCAGCAGCGGGACAGCTAACACTGAAGCTTTCTTT.

CDR3 bases: TGTGCCAGCAGCTTAGACGTAGGGGCGGGGGGACCACGACAAGAGACCCAGTACTTC. Protein product: CASSLDVGAGGPRQETQYF. The V gene is TRBV7-2, the J gene TRBJ2-5; 8 positions match TRBD2. V was clipped by 1 base and J by 2 bases; unmatched bases: 15. The CDR3 length is 19 residues. Germline CDR1 reads SGHTA; CDR2 reads FQGNSA.

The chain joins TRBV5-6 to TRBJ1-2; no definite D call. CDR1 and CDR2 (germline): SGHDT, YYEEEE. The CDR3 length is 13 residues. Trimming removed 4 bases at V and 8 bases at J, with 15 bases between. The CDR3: CASSPFGDQGYTF. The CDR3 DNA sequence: TGTGCCAGCAGCCCGTTTGGGGATCAAGGCTACACCTTC.

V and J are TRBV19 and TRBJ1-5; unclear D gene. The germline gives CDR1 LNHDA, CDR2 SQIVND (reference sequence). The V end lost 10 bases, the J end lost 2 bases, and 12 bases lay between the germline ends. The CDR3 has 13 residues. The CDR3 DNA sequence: TGTGCCACCGGGTATCCCGGCAATCAGCCCCAGCATTTT. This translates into CATGYPGNQPQHF.

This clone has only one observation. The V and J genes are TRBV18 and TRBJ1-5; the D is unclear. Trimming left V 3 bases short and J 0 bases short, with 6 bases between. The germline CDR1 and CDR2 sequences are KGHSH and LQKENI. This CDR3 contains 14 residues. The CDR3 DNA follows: TGTGCCAGCTCACCCCCTGGTAGCAATCAGCCCCAGCATTTT. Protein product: CASSPPGSNQPQHF. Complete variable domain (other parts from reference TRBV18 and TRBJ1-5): NAGVMQNPRHLVRRRGQEARLRCSPMKGHSHVYWYRQLPEEGLKFMVYLQKENIIDESGMPKERFSAEFPKEGPSILRIQQVVRGDSAAYFCASSPPGSNQPQHFGDGTRLSIL.

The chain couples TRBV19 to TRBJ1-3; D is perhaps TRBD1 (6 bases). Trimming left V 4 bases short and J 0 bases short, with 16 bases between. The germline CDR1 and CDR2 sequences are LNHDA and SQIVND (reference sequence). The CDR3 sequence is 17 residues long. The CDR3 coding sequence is TGTGCCAGTAGTAGGAGGGACATCCCCAGCTCTGGAAACACCATATATTTT. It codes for CASSRRDIPSSGNTIYF.